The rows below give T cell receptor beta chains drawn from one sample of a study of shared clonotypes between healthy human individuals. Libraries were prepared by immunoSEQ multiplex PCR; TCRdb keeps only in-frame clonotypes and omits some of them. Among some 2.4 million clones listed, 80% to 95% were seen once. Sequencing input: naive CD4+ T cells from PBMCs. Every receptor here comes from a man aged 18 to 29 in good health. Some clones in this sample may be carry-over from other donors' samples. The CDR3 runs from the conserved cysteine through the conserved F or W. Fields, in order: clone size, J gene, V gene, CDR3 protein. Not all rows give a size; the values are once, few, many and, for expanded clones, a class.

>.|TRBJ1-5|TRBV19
CASGPQDGYNQPQHF
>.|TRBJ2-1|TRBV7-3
CASSSGLALYNEQFF
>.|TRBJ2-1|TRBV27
CASKKTEYNEQFF
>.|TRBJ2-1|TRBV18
CASSPRTSGITYNEQFF
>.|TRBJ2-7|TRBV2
CASSEAGGRWYEQYF
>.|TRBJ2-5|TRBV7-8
CASSSGQIFQETQYF
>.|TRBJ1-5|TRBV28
CASSLVTGDSQPQHF
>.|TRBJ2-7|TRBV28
CASRIPNYEQYF
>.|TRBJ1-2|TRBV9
CASSPRQGAIFSDGYTF
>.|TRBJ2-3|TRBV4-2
CASSRAGAETFTDTQYF
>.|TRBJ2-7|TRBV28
CASSPTGTKGEQYF
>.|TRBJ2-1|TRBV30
CAWSASGNEQFF
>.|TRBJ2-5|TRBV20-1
CSASSRGTQYF
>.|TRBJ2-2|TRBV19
CASKTGGVAGGPTGELFF
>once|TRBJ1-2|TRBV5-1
CASSSPDRDLYGYTF
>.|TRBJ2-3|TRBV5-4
CASSFGQGADTQYF
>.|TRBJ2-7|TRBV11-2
CASSPRGGSPYEQYF
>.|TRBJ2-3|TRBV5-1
CASSLRADSTDTQYF
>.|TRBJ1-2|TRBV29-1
CSVAGLSNYGYTF
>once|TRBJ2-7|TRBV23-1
CASRDRDRTYEQYF